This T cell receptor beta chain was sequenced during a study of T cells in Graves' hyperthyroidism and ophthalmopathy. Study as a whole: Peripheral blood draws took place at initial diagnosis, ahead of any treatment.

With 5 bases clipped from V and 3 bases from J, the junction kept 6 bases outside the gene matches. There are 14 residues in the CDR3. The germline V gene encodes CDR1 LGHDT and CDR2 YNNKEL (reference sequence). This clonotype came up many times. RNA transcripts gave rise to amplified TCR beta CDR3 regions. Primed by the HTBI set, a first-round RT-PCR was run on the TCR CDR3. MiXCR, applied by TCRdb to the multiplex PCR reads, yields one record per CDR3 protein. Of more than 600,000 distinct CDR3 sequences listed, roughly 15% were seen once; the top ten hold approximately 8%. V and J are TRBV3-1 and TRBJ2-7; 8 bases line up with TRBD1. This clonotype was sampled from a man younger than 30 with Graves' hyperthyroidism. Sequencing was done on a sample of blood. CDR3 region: CASSTRQGNYEQYF. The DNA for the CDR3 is TGTGCCAGCAGCACCCGACAGGGGAACTACGAGCAGTACTTC.